The present T cell receptor beta chain was sequenced within a study of blood T cell repertoires in COVID-19. On the study more broadly: COVID-19 samples collected from the United States, Italy and Spain covered acute and convalescent phases. Nucleic acid was either cDNA or gDNA, and it came from T cells, B-cell-depleted T cells, or PBMCs.

As originally analysed: By means of reference gene primer amplification, nucleated cell counts were estimated. This table comes from immunoSEQ multiplex PCR, and its TCRdb copy is limited to in-frame clones, with some not included. The DNA gave D and trimming, while V, J and clone size come from that table. This sample has about 49,000 clones, with around 83% found just once. Trimming took 7 bases from V and 8 from J, leaving 21 bases between them. The CDR3 has 15 amino acids. From germline, CDR1 is SGHRS and CDR2 YFSETQ. The gene calls are TRBV5-1 and TRBJ1-4, with D tentatively TRBD1 (6 bases). The sequence was obtained from a man aged 35 to 55 with active COVID-19. Sample: peripheral blood. The CDR3, as DNA: TGCGCCAGCCACTCGGGCGGGGGGCAGAACGAAAAACTGTTTTTT. Its translation: CASHSGGGQNEKLFF.